This entry features one T cell receptor (beta chain) sequence. The sample originates from a study of control samples from healthy donors and cancer patients. Sequenced by immunoSEQ multiplex PCR; TCRdb stores in-frame clones only, minus some. The table shows some 130,000 clones, with around 93% occurring only once. V was shortened by 3 bases and J by 7 bases, with 13 bases between the two germline ends. There are 15 residues in the CDR3. Looked up from germline, CDR1 is SEHNR and CDR2 is FQNEAQ (reference sequence). The sequence was collected from a man aged 50 to 60 with head and neck cancer. The chain combines TRBV7-9 with TRBJ1-6; D gene uncertain. Sequencing was done on a sample of PBMCs. CDR3 in amino acids: CASSFTQARNSPLHF. CDR3 nucleotides: TGTGCCAGCAGCTTTACCCAGGCGAGAAATTCACCCCTCCACTTT. Together with reference TRBV7-9 and TRBJ1-6, the CDR3 gives the full variable domain: DTGVSQNPRHKITKRGQNVTFRCDPISEHNRLYWYRQTLGQGPEFLTYFQNEAQLEKSRLLSDRFSAERPKGSFSTLEIQRTEQGDSAMYLCASSFTQARNSPLHFGNGTRLTVT.